These 22 T cell receptor beta chains were sequenced from one sample in a study of CD8 T cells in ankylosing spondylitis. TCRdb called the 5' RACE reads again in MiXCR, with one record for every CDR3 protein. The sample contains more than 150,000 distinct CDR3 sequences, 15% to 20% of which appear only once. Specimen: blood, either unsorted or a sorted T cell fraction (not recorded which). Every receptor here comes from a male donor under 30 with ankylosing spondylitis or in good health (not recorded which).

This clonotype occurred many times. This sequence joins TRBV4-3 and TRBJ2-7; D possibly matches TRBD1 or TRBD2 (5 bases each). The CDR3 covers 14 residues. Germline V gene lookup returns CDR1 LGHNA and CDR2 YSLEER. Trimming shortened V by 0 bases and J by 5 bases, and 11 bases separated the two germline ends. CDR3 in DNA: TGCGCCAGCAGCCAAGATCGGGGCAGGGACGAGCAGTACTTC. This translates into CASSQDRGRDEQYF.

On this clonotype: A much more abundant neighbour one base away suggests this may be a read error. The rearrangement links TRBV25-1 to TRBJ2-5; the match to TRBD1 covers 8 bases. The CDR3 spans 14 residues. Germline CDR1 and CDR2: MGHDK and SYGVNS. The CDR3 DNA follows: TGTGCCGGCAGTGGACAGGGTATTCAAGAGACCCAGTACTTC. Its translation: CAGSGQGIQETQYF.

This clonotype was observed a few times. This chain connects TRBV18 to TRBJ1-1; the D is unclear. V lost 4 bases, J lost 3 bases, and 6 bases lay in between. The germline CDR1 and CDR2 sequences are KGHSH and LQKENI. This CDR3 is 12 amino acids long. The CDR3 spells CASSREYTEAFF. The CDR3 bases are TGTGCCAGCTCACGGGAGTACACTGAAGCTTTCTTT.

This clonotype has a count of ten or more. The V gene is TRBV30, the J gene TRBJ2-3; 8 bases map to TRBD2. There are 13 residues in the CDR3. The V gene end was trimmed by 4 bases and the J gene end by 5 bases; junction bases not matched to a gene: 5. CDR1 is GTSNPN, CDR2 SVGIG, per germline (reference sequence). CDR3: CAWIWAGGDTQYF. Here the CDR3 DNA reads TGTGCCTGGATCTGGGCGGGAGGAGATACGCAGTATTTT.

This clonotype was seen repeatedly, ten times or more. The chain combines TRBV6-4 with TRBJ2-1, with D maybe TRBD1 (5 bases). CDR3 size: 14 residues. CDR1 is MRHNA, CDR2 SNTAGT, per germline. Trimming removed 6 bases from V and 6 bases from J, with 15 bases in between. The CDR3 nucleotides read TGTGCCAGCAGCGCTGTGAAGGGGATCAATGAGCAGTTCTTC. Its protein product is CASSAVKGINEQFF.

This sequence joins TRBV20-1 and TRBJ2-3; D remains unclear. V dropped 2 bases and J dropped 5 bases, with 11 bases sitting between them. The V gene's germline CDR1 is DFQATT and CDR2 SNEGSKA (reference sequence). CDR3 size: 13 residues. CDR3 nucleotide sequence: TGCAGTGCTAGAAGCAGACACCTAGATACGCAGTATTTT. It is translated as CSARSRHLDTQYF.

This clonotype was seen repeatedly, ten times or more. V gene TRBV4-1 combines with J gene TRBJ1-2; 7 bases line up with TRBD1. The germline V gene has CDR1 MGHRA and CDR2 YSYEKL. The CDR3 is 16 residues long. V shed 4 bases, J shed 4 bases, and the junction held 12 bases outside the gene matches. The CDR3 DNA sequence: TGCGCCAGCAGCCCACCGGGACAGATTAATGTCTATGGCTACACCTTC. Translated: CASSPPGQINVYGYTF.

The sample holds many counts of this clonotype. The gene calls are TRBV11-2 and TRBJ2-3; TRBD1 is a possible D gene (5 bases). Germline CDR1 is SGHAT and CDR2 is FQNNGV. The CDR3 has 17 residues. Trimming cost V 3 bases and J 11 bases, with 27 bases left between them. The CDR3 reads CASSLGPEGRQLTRQYF. As DNA, the CDR3 is TGTGCCAGCAGCTTGGGGCCGGAAGGCAGACAGCTAACCCGGCAGTATTTT.

This clonotype has a count of ten or more. The V gene is TRBV6-5, the J gene TRBJ2-4; TRBD2 agrees at 9 bases. Trimming took 6 bases from V and 9 from J; bases not matched to a gene: 12. The CDR3 is 15 residues long. Per germline, CDR1 MNHEY and CDR2 SVGAGI. The CDR3 is CASSHDLAGVSIQYF. In DNA, the CDR3 is TGTGCCAGCAGCCACGACTTAGCGGGAGTGAGCATTCAGTACTTC.

The rearrangement uses TRBV27 and TRBJ1-5; D gene uncertain. This CDR3 spans 11 amino acids. Germline V gene data show CDR1 as MNHEY and CDR2 as SMNVEV (reference sequence). V dropped 8 bases and J dropped 7 bases, with 9 bases sitting between them. The CDR3, as DNA: TGTGCCAGCGGGATGGGGCAGCCCCAGCATTTT. Translating gives CASGMGQPQHF.

The gene calls are TRBV12-3 or TRBV12-4 and TRBJ2-7, with D possibly being TRBD1 (5 bases). V was cut by 5 bases and J by 6 bases, with 14 bases left in between. This CDR3 has 13 residues. CDR3 loop: CASSGPQGREQYV. DNA for the CDR3: TGTGCCAGCAGTGGCCCTCAGGGTCGCGAGCAGTACGTC.

This clonotype was observed at least ten times. The chain uses TRBV6-9 and TRBJ2-7, with 8 bases lining up with TRBD2. The CDR3 has 14 amino acids. Germline-derived CDR1 and CDR2 are MNHGY and SVAAGI. After removal of 8 bases from V and 3 bases from J, the junction contained 9 bases not matched to a gene. The CDR3 DNA reads TGTGCCAGCCCAGCGGGAGATTGGGTCTACGAGCAGTACGTC. It encodes CASPAGDWVYEQYV.

This clonotype was recorded many times. The chain has TRBV3-1 and TRBJ2-1; a weak D match, TRBD2 (6 bases). V was trimmed by 4 bases and J by 6 bases, leaving 16 bases between them. This CDR3 region has 15 residues. Germline V gene data show CDR1 as LGHDT and CDR2 as YNNKEL (reference sequence). CDR3 region: CASSRTGVDSNEQFF. Here the CDR3 DNA reads TGTGCCAGCAGCCGCACGGGGGTAGATAGCAATGAGCAGTTCTTC.

This clonotype was found many times. The chain has TRBV4-3 and TRBJ1-6; the D is unclear. The length of the CDR3 is 14 residues. The V gene lost 4 bases and the J gene lost 7 bases, with 11 bases spanning the gap. The V gene's germline CDR1 is LGHNA and CDR2 YSLEER. The CDR3 sequence is CASSLVALNSPLHF. The CDR3 nucleotides read TGCGCCAGCAGCCTTGTGGCGCTAAATTCACCCCTCCACTTT.

This clonotype was picked up many times. The chain has TRBV24-1 and TRBJ2-7; 9 bases match TRBD1. V lost 12 bases and J lost 2; bases outside the gene matches: 13. Germline assignment: CDR1 KGHDR and CDR2 SFDVKD. The CDR3 is made up of 15 amino acids. In DNA, the CDR3 is TGTGCCCCACCGGGAGGACAGGGGCGAACCTACGAGCAGTACTTC. This gives the protein CAPPGGQGRTYEQYF.

This clonotype was recorded many times. This rearrangement joins TRBV6-5 to TRBJ2-3; D tentatively reads TRBD1 or TRBD2 (5 bases each). The CDR3 loop spans 15 amino acids. The germline CDR1 and CDR2 sequences are MNHEY and SVGAGI. V lost 5 bases and J 5 bases, leaving 17 bases between the germline ends. The CDR3 DNA follows: TGTGCCAGCAGTGACCGGGGCCCAGACATAGATACGCAGTATTTT. Translating it yields CASSDRGPDIDTQYF.

This clonotype was seen a handful of times. This rearrangement joins TRBV7-2 to TRBJ2-1; possible D gene TRBD2, 5 bases. This CDR3 has 11 amino acids. CDR1 is SGHTA, CDR2 FQGNSA, per germline. With 5 bases removed from V and 13 bases from J, the gap between germline ends came to 12 bases. In DNA form, the CDR3 reads TGTGCCAGCAGCAACCGGGATCTACAGTTCTTC. This encodes CASSNRDLQFF.

This clonotype appeared many times. The rearrangement links TRBV7-2 to TRBJ2-5; TRBD1 matches at 9 bases. The J segment lost 4 bases and the V segment lost 5 bases, leaving 5 bases of the junction unmatched. The CDR3 totals 14 residues. The germline V gene encodes CDR1 SGHTA and CDR2 FQGNSA. CDR3 residues: CASSPDRGIETQYF. The CDR3 region has the DNA TGTGCCAGCAGCCCCGACAGGGGGATAGAGACCCAGTACTTC.

At least ten counts were recorded for this clonotype. The chain is built from TRBV24-1 and TRBJ2-1; 7 nucleotides line up with TRBD1. Germline CDR1 reads KGHDR; CDR2 reads SFDVKD. The junction had 9 bases not matched to a gene; V was cut back by 2 bases and J by 9 bases. The CDR3 sequence is 15 residues long. CDR3 protein: CATSDSKTGVFEQFF. CDR3 coding DNA: TGTGCCACCAGTGATTCTAAAACAGGGGTCTTTGAGCAGTTCTTC.

The chain carries TRBV12-3 or TRBV12-4 and TRBJ2-7; 14 bases agree with TRBD2. The CDR3 spans 14 residues. Losses at the gene ends were 6 bases for V and 6 bases for J; bases not matched to a gene: 4. The CDR3 loop reads CASSRGLAGVEQYF. The CDR3 DNA reads as TGTGCCAGCAGCCGGGGACTAGCGGGAGTCGAGCAGTACTTC.

A note on this clonotype: One junction end does not reproduce the germline sequence, and a read error may be involved. The rearrangement joins TRBV3-1 to TRBJ2-1; 9 nucleotides align to TRBD2. This CDR3 contains 13 residues. Germline V CDR1 and CDR2: LGHDT, YNNKEL (reference sequence). The CDR3 loop is CASSVGTSNEQLF. DNA of the CDR3: TGTGCCAGCAGTGTAGGGACTAGCAATGAGCAGCTCTTC.

This clonotype has a count of ten or more. This rearrangement joins TRBV20-1 to TRBJ1-1; unclear D gene. Germline CDR1 DFQATT, CDR2 SNEGSKA (reference sequence). This CDR3 has 15 residues. V dropped 4 bases and J dropped 3 bases, with 18 bases sitting between them. The CDR3 sequence is CSANVGGQTDTEAFF. DNA for the CDR3: TGCAGTGCTAATGTGGGTGGCCAGACGGACACTGAAGCTTTCTTT.